This T cell receptor (beta chain) was found in a study of cytomegalovirus exposure and HLA in healthy donors. Researchers ran the PCR with 60 Vbeta and 13 Jbeta primers. Assay: immunoSEQ multiplex PCR; the TCRdb copy retains only in-frame clones and omits some. In the table there are about 160,000 clones, roughly three quarters of which are singletons. On this clone itself: Its cognate antigen is unknown.

This CDR3 spans 14 amino acids. CDR1 is SNHLY, CDR2 FYNNEI, per germline. The V end lost 6 bases, the J end lost 4 bases, and 15 bases lay between the germline ends. Broader study findings: Another analysis was done later, and it associated over 15,000 TCR beta sequences with HLA alleles at 0.05 false discovery rate.

The source of this sequence is a man in his 60s in good health and CMV-seronegative. The V call is TRBV2, the J call TRBJ1-1; D is unclear. The sequencing sample was made of PBMCs. CDR3 loop: CASRARVVGTEAFF. The CDR3 DNA sequence: TGTGCCAGCAGGGCCCGGGTGGTTGGCACTGAAGCTTTCTTT.